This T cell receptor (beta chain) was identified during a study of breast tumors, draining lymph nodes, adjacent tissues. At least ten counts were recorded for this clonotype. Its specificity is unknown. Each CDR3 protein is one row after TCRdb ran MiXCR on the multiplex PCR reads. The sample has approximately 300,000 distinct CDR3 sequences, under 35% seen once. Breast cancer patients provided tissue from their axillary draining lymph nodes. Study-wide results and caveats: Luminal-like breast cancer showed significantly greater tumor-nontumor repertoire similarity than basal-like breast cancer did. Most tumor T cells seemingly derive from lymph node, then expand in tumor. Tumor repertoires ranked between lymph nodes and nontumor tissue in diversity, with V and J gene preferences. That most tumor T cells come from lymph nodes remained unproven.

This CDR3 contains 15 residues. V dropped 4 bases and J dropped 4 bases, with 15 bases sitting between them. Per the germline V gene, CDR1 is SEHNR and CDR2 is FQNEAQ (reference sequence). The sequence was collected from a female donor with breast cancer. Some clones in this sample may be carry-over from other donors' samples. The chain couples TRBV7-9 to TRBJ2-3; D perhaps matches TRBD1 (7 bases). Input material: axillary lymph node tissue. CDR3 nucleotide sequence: TGTGCCAGCAGCTACCAGGGGGGCCAAGCAGATACGCAGTATTTT. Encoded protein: CASSYQGGQADTQYF.